A single TCR beta chain is shown here with its context. Its cognate antigen is unknown. The data were taken from a study of T-cell memory formation after mild COVID-19. Points from the study as a whole: Later expanders leaned toward CD4+, whereas clones contracting from day 15 to 85 were balanced CD4/CD8. Shrinking CD4+ clones were chiefly CM and EM; CD8+ ones were chiefly EMRA. Some clones that responded were present in memory (sampled pre-infection), which suggests cross-reactive memory joined.

The germline V and J ends were trimmed by 7 bases and 0 bases, with 11 bases remaining between them. CDR1 and CDR2 from the germline V gene are SGHRS and YFSETQ. There are 13 residues in the CDR3. Via MiXCR, TCRdb re-called the 5' RACE reads, giving one row per CDR3 protein. The sample contains fewer than 300,000 distinct CDR3 sequences, approximately 19% of which appear only once. The V gene is TRBV5-1, the J gene TRBJ2-7; D not resolved. This clonotype was sampled from a young man who had mild COVID-19 (a few samples of this study predate the infection). Cell type and time point are not known. The sequencing input was PBMCs or a T cell subset sorted from them (not recorded which). CDR3 sequence reads: CASQGHSSYEQYF. CDR3 coding DNA: TGCGCCAGCCAAGGGCATAGCTCCTACGAGCAGTACTTC.